Following are 20 T cell receptor beta chains from one sample sequenced in a study of cytomegalovirus exposure and HLA in healthy donors. A multiplex PCR was run with 60 Vbeta primers and 13 Jbeta primers. Sequencing was performed with immunoSEQ multiplex PCR; in TCRdb, only in-frame clones are kept and a portion is missing. The sample includes approximately 150,000 clones, roughly 79% seen only once; the top ten take around 1%. The sample comprised PBMCs. The receptors were sampled from a woman in her thirties or forties in good health and CMV-seronegative.

The chain has TRBV2 and TRBJ2-3; D may be TRBD2 (6 bases). The CDR3 is made up of 14 amino acids. Germline assignment: CDR1 SNHLY and CDR2 FYNNEI. Trimming shortened V by 8 bases and J by 2 bases, and 14 bases separated the two germline ends. This CDR3 reads CASGGLTYTDTQYF. Written as DNA, the CDR3 is TGTGCCAGCGGGGGACTCACTTACACAGATACGCAGTATTTT.

This clone was seen a single time. The gene calls are TRBV7-6 and TRBJ2-2; TRBD1 matches at 9 bases. Germline V gene sequence: CDR1 SGHVS, CDR2 FNYEAQ. After removal of 6 bases from V and 4 bases from J, the junction contained 6 bases not matched to a gene. This CDR3 spans 15 amino acids. The CDR3, as DNA: TGTGCCAGCAGATCGGGACAGGGAGGCACCGGGGAGCTGTTTTTT. Residues: CASRSGQGGTGELFF.

This chain uses TRBV14 with TRBJ1-2; D is ambiguous. Looked up from germline, CDR1 is SGHDN and CDR2 is FVKESK. With 1 base removed from V and 9 bases from J, the gap between germline ends came to 15 bases. The length of the CDR3 is 14 residues. The CDR3 DNA reads as TGTGCCAGCAGCCAAGTCGGGTACGCTGTTAGCTACACCTTC. Translated, it gives CASSQVGYAVSYTF.

J is TRBJ2-7 and V is TRBV5-4; 9 bases agree with TRBD2. This CDR3 is built from 14 residues. CDR1 and CDR2 (germline): SGHNT, YYREEE (reference sequence). V was clipped by 9 bases and J by 4 bases; unmatched bases: 11. The CDR3 DNA sequence: TGTGCCACGCACCTTAGCGGGAGCATGTACGAGCAGTACTTC. Translating it yields CATHLSGSMYEQYF.

V usage is TRBV2 and J usage is TRBJ2-5; possible D gene TRBD1, 5 bases. The germline V gene has CDR1 SNHLY and CDR2 FYNNEI. The CDR3 totals 18 residues. The V and J ends lost 6 bases and 0 bases respectively, with 23 bases between them. CDR3 coding DNA: TGTGCCAGCAGGCATTATATCCCGGACACCACGTACCAAGAGACCCAGTACTTC. Protein: CASRHYIPDTTYQETQYF. The variable domain in full, completed from reference TRBV2 and TRBJ2-5, reads EPEVTQTPSHQVTQMGQEVILRCVPISNHLYFYWYRQILGQKVEFLVSFYNNEISEKSEIFDDQFSVERPDGSNFTLKIRSTKLEDSAMYFCASRHYIPDTTYQETQYFGPGTRLLVL.

V and J are TRBV19 and TRBJ1-2, with a tentative D call TRBD1 (6 bases). This CDR3 contains 14 residues. V gave up 4 bases and J gave up 1 base, with 10 bases separating them. CDR1 and CDR2 from the germline V gene are LNHDA and SQIVND (reference sequence). CDR3 DNA: TGTGCCAGTAGTACCGGACAGTTTAACTATGGCTACACCTTC. Its translation: CASSTGQFNYGYTF.

This clone was counted a few times. This sequence joins TRBV6-1 and TRBJ1-4, with D possibly being TRBD1 (6 bases). V lost 6 bases and J 5 bases, leaving 13 bases between the germline ends. Germline lookup yields CDR1 MNHNS and CDR2 SASEGT. The CDR3 spans 14 residues. The CDR3 sequence is CASSLVGGNEKLFF. The CDR3 DNA reads TGTGCCAGCAGCTTAGTAGGGGGAAATGAAAAACTGTTTTTT.

This clone occurred a few times. The rearrangement joins TRBV13 to TRBJ1-1; TRBD1 matches at 8 bases. V gave up 3 bases and J gave up 11 bases; unmatched junction bases: 20. The CDR3 spans 17 residues. Per germline, CDR1 PRHDT and CDR2 FYEKMQ (reference sequence). This chain's CDR3 is CASSFDSPGGAFSGAFF. The CDR3 bases are TGTGCCAGCAGCTTCGATTCCCCAGGGGGCGCATTCTCGGGGGCTTTCTTT.

The chain links TRBV7-9 to TRBJ2-5; 9 bases agree with TRBD1. Germline CDR1 is SEHNR and CDR2 is FQNEAQ (reference sequence). With 5 bases clipped from V and 5 bases from J, the junction kept 12 bases outside the gene matches. The CDR3 length is 16 residues. As DNA, the CDR3 is TGTGCCAGCAGCCTTTTGGCGGGACAGGGTGGCGAGACCCAGTACTTC. This sequence encodes CASSLLAGQGGETQYF.

The chain is built from TRBV10-1 and TRBJ2-1; possible D gene TRBD2, 5 bases. The CDR3 covers 9 residues. V lost 8 bases to trimming and J lost 13 bases, with 9 bases between them. Germline values: CDR1 WNHNN, CDR2 SYGVQD (reference sequence). Written as DNA, the CDR3 is TGCGCCAGCCGACTATCCCAGTTCTTC. Amino acids: CASRLSQFF.

CDR3 in DNA: TGTGCCAGTGGTGGGCAGGGCACCGGGGAGCTGTTTTTT. Amino acids: CASGGQGTGELFF. The genes are TRBV6-6 and TRBJ2-2; D might be TRBD1 (5 bases). Trimming removed 9 bases from V and 4 bases from J, with 12 bases in between. The CDR3 loop spans 13 amino acids. Germline CDR1 is MNHNY and CDR2 is SVGAGI (reference sequence).

This chain uses TRBV19 with TRBJ2-6; 8 bases agree with TRBD1. The ends lost 5 bases at V and 4 bases at J; junction bases unmatched: 13. This CDR3 contains 18 residues. Germline CDR1 LNHDA, CDR2 SQIVND (reference sequence). The CDR3: CASSWGDRGVGGANVLTF. CDR3 bases: TGTGCCAGTAGTTGGGGCGACAGGGGAGTTGGAGGGGCCAACGTCCTGACTTTC.

The chain's CDR3 is CASSEEVQPQHF. CDR3 sequence (DNA): TGTGCCAGCAGTGAGGAGGTCCAGCCCCAGCATTTT. The V call is TRBV2, the J call TRBJ1-5; D not resolved. V dropped 3 bases and J dropped 7 bases, with 7 bases sitting between them. The germline gives CDR1 SNHLY, CDR2 FYNNEI. This CDR3 region has 12 residues.

The chain links TRBV2 to TRBJ2-7, with 8 bases fitting TRBD1. CDR3 size: 13 residues. Germline V gene sequence: CDR1 SNHLY, CDR2 FYNNEI. V lost 7 bases to trimming and J lost 3 bases; unmatched junction nucleotides: 5. Written as DNA, the CDR3 is TGTGCCAGCACCGGACAGGGAAGCTACGAGCAGTACTTC. Translation: CASTGQGSYEQYF. Full variable domain (rest looked up from reference TRBV2 and TRBJ2-7): EPEVTQTPSHQVTQMGQEVILRCVPISNHLYFYWYRQILGQKVEFLVSFYNNEISEKSEIFDDQFSVERPDGSNFTLKIRSTKLEDSAMYFCASTGQGSYEQYFGPGTRLTVT.

The chain uses TRBV27 and TRBJ1-1; 9 nucleotides agree with TRBD1. V was pared by 6 bases and J by 5 bases, with 13 bases of the junction left unmatched. Per germline, CDR1 MNHEY and CDR2 SMNVEV (reference sequence). The CDR3 loop spans 16 amino acids. CDR3: CASSRGNDRGGTEAFF. CDR3 DNA sequence: TGTGCCAGCAGCCGAGGGAACGACAGGGGGGGAACTGAAGCTTTCTTT.

The V and J genes are TRBV5-1 and TRBJ1-1; no clear D. V shed 0 bases and J shed 0 bases, with 3 bases lying between them. Germline assignment: CDR1 SGHRS and CDR2 YFSETQ. CDR3 length equals 13 residues. The CDR3 here is CASSLGVNTEAFF. The CDR3 region has the DNA TGCGCCAGCAGCTTGGGAGTGAACACTGAAGCTTTCTTT.

The chain joins TRBV30 to TRBJ1-4, with TRBD1 as a possible D gene (5 bases). Germline V gene sequence: CDR1 GTSNPN, CDR2 SVGIG (reference sequence). The CDR3 runs to 14 residues. V was shortened by 2 bases and J by 7 bases, with 14 bases between the two germline ends. CDR3 DNA sequence: TGTGCCTGGAGTCCAGGATTTAGGGGTGAAAAACTGTTTTTT. Protein: CAWSPGFRGEKLFF.

J is TRBJ2-1 and V is TRBV11-2, with D perhaps TRBD2 (6 bases). Trimming removed 3 bases at V and 9 bases at J, with 18 bases between. The CDR3 sequence is 15 residues long. CDR1 and CDR2 from the germline V gene are SGHAT and FQNNGV. Here the CDR3 DNA reads TGTGCCAGCAGCTTCGGCGGCGGGACTGGGGGTGAGCAGTTCTTC. Amino acids: CASSFGGGTGGEQFF.

This CDR3 reads CAISGQGAYEQYF. For the CDR3, the DNA is TGTGCCATCAGTGGACAGGGCGCCTACGAGCAGTACTTC. The gene calls are TRBV10-3 and TRBJ2-7, with 7 bases fitting TRBD1. The CDR3 extends over 13 amino acids. With V trimmed by 4 bases and J by 2 bases, 2 bases remained unmatched. Germline values: CDR1 ENHRY, CDR2 SYGVKD.

The J gene is TRBJ1-6, the V gene TRBV7-9; weak D call: TRBD1 (5 bases). This CDR3 has 16 amino acids. The germline CDR1 and CDR2 sequences are SEHNR and FQNEAQ (reference sequence). With 6 bases removed from V and 5 bases from J, the gap between germline ends came to 17 bases. The CDR3 spells CASSPQDRGDNSPLHF. For the CDR3, the DNA is TGTGCCAGCAGTCCCCAGGATAGGGGCGATAATTCACCCCTCCACTTT. The full variable domain, its missing parts supplied by reference TRBV7-9 and TRBJ1-6, is DTGVSQNPRHKITKRGQNVTFRCDPISEHNRLYWYRQTLGQGPEFLTYFQNEAQLEKSRLLSDRFSAERPKGSFSTLEIQRTEQGDSAMYLCASSPQDRGDNSPLHFGNGTRLTVT.